This TCR beta chain appears in the sequencing data of a study of STAT5B mutations in CD4+ large granular lymphocyte leukemia. The wider study: Among healthy controls, a particular HLA allele went with more CDR3 'QG' motifs. General study points: Approximately 25% of private leukemic clonotypes occurred rarely in other patients' non-leukemic repertoires.

Sequencing was at survey level. The repertoire was sequenced with immunoSEQ multiplex PCR; TCRdb's copy has only in-frame clones and lacks some. The repertoire holds about 32,000 clones, with around three quarters as singletons. Germline values: CDR1 SGHTA, CDR2 FQGNSA. The CDR3 is 13 amino acids. The ends were cut back, 6 bases at V and 7 bases at J, with 15 bases in the middle. Worth noting for this clone: Its antigen is as yet unknown.

Control samples were healthy donors' buffy coats. The sequenced sample was CD4+ T cells from blood buffy coats. The chain uses TRBV7-2 and TRBJ2-5, with D hard to call. The receptor was isolated from a human donor in good health. CDR3: CASRPTRLGTQYF. CDR3 DNA sequence: TGTGCCAGCAGACCGACCCGACTGGGGACCCAGTACTTC.